This T cell receptor beta chain derives from a study of cytomegalovirus exposure and HLA in healthy donors. Study overall: Genotyping of some 390 donors showed that 65% to 90% belonged to the Caucasian-associated ancestry cluster.

CDR1 SGHRS and CDR2 YFSETQ come from the germline V gene. V trimming: 4 bases; J trimming: 8 bases; junction bases outside the gene matches: 9. The CDR3 spans 16 residues. Use of 60 Vbeta and 13 Jbeta primers characterized the PCR. The method was immunoSEQ multiplex PCR; TCRdb's version includes in-frame clones alone and lacks a portion of them. The repertoire holds some 110,000 clones, with roughly three quarters as singletons. The chain recombines TRBV5-1 with TRBJ1-6, with 10 nucleotides matching TRBD1. Sample: PBMCs. The sequence derives from a woman younger than 30 in good health and CMV-seropositive. For the CDR3, the DNA is TGCGCCAGCAGCATCAACCCAGACAGGGGGCATTCACCCCTCCACTTT. Residues: CASSINPDRGHSPLHF.